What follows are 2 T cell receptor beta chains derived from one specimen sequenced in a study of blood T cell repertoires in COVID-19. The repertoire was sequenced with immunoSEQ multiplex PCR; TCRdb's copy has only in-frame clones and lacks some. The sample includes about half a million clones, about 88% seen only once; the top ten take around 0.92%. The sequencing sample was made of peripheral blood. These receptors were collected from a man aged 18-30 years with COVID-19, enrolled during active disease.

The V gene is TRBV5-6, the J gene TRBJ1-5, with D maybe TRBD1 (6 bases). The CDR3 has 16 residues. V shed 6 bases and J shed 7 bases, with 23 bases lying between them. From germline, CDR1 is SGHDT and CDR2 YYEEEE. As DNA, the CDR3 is TGTGCCAGCACCAAGCTCCCACAGGGATCGGGGCAGCCCCAGCATTTT. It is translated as CASTKLPQGSGQPQHF. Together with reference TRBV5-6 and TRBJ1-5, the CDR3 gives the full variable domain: DAGVTQSPTHLIKTRGQQVTLRCSPKSGHDTVSWYQQALGQGPQFIFQYYEEEERQRGNFPDRFSGHQFPNYSSELNVNALLLGDSALYLCASTKLPQGSGQPQHFGDGTRLSIL.

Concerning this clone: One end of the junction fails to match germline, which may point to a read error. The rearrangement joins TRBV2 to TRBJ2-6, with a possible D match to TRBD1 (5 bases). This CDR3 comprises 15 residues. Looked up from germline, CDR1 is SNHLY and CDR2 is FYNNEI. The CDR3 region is CASSEVGAGANVLTF. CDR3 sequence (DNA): TGTGCCAGCAGCGAAGTAGGGGCTGGGGCCAACGTCCTGACTTTC.